This section outlines one T cell receptor (beta chain) sequence together with its context. Only in-frame clones appear in the TCRdb table, and some are missing; sequencing was by immunoSEQ multiplex PCR. The sample gives more than 400,000 clones, about nine tenths of which show up once; approximately 0.7% is in the top ten. The data were obtained in a study of blood T cell repertoires in COVID-19. Study-wide context: Whether acute or convalescent, the COVID-19 samples came from the United States, Italy and Spain.

This CDR3 has 16 amino acids. CDR1 is MNHEY, CDR2 SVGAGI, per germline. The V end was cut by 0 bases, the J end by 4 bases, with 13 bases between. Cohort allocation depended upon clinical history that participants reported. Specimen: PBMCs or T cells enriched from blood (not recorded which). This chain uses TRBV6-5 with TRBJ1-3; maybe TRBD1 (5 bases). The sequence was collected from a woman between 18 and 29 years old who had recovered from COVID-19. This chain's CDR3 is CASSYSNPGLGNTIYF. In DNA form, the CDR3 reads TGTGCCAGCAGTTACTCGAATCCAGGGCTAGGAAACACCATATATTTT.